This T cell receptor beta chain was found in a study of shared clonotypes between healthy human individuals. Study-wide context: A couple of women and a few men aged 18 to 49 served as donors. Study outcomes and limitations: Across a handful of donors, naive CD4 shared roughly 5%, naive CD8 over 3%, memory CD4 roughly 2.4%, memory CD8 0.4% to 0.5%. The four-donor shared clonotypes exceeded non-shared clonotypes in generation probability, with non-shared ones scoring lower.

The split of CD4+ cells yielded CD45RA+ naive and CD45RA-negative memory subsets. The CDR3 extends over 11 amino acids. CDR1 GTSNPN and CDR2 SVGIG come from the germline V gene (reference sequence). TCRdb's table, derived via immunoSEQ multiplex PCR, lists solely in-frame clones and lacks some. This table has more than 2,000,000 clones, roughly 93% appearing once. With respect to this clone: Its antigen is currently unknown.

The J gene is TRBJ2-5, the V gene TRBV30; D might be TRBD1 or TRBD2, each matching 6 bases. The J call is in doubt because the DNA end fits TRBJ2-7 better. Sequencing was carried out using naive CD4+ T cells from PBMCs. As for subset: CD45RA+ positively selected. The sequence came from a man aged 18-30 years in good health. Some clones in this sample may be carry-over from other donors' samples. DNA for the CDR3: TGTGCCTGGGGGGGGCGAGACGAGCAGTACTTC. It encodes CAWGGRDEQYF.